Listed here are 7 T cell receptor beta chains from one sample, sequenced in a study of cytomegalovirus exposure and HLA in healthy donors. The PCR made use of 60 Vbeta and 13 Jbeta primers. Data came from immunoSEQ multiplex PCR; TCRdb stores just in-frame clones and leaves some out. The sample has around 160,000 clones; roughly three quarters are singletons. The sample comprised PBMCs. These receptors originate from a man aged 18-30 years in good health and CMV-seropositive.

This chain joins TRBV5-6 and TRBJ2-3; D is possibly TRBD2 (6 bases). Germline values: CDR1 SGHDT, CDR2 YYEEEE. Deletions cut 4 bases from V and 0 bases from J, with 9 bases between. CDR3 length equals 14 residues. The DNA of the CDR3 is TGTGCCAGCAGCCCGGGACTGAGCACAGATACGCAGTATTTT. It translates to CASSPGLSTDTQYF.

The rearrangement uses TRBV28 and TRBJ1-2; no clear D. CDR1 and CDR2 (germline): MDHEN, SYDVKM. The CDR3 spans 15 residues. V lost 8 bases and J lost 0, with 16 bases in between. The CDR3 sequence is CASRREGGANYGYTF. The CDR3 DNA reads TGTGCCAGCCGAAGGGAGGGTGGGGCTAACTATGGCTACACCTTC.

This sequence joins TRBV9 and TRBJ1-2; D may be TRBD1 (5 bases). Trimming stripped 1 base from V and 4 bases from J, with 11 bases between. CDR3 length: 14 residues. Per germline, CDR1 SGDLS and CDR2 YYNGEE. This chain's CDR3 is CASSVSQGLYGYTF. CDR3 coding DNA: TGTGCCAGCAGCGTAAGCCAGGGACTCTATGGCTACACCTTC. Full variable domain (outside the CDR3, taken from reference TRBV9 and TRBJ1-2): DSGVTQTPKHLITATGQRVTLRCSPRSGDLSVYWYQQSLDQGLQFLIQYYNGEERAKGNILERFSAQQFPDLHSELNLSSLELGDSALYFCASSVSQGLYGYTFGSGTRLTVV.

J is TRBJ1-5 and V is TRBV7-2; D possibly corresponds to TRBD1 (5 bases). This CDR3 has 17 residues. CDR1 is SGHTA, CDR2 FQGNSA, per germline. V was clipped by 1 base and J by 0 bases, with 13 bases between them. For the CDR3, the DNA is TGTGCCAGCAGCTTAGGGCCAGGGAAATATAGCAATCAGCCCCAGCATTTT. Protein product: CASSLGPGKYSNQPQHF. Full variable domain (missing parts from reference TRBV7-2 and TRBJ1-5): GAGVSQSPSNKVTEKGKDVELRCDPISGHTALYWYRQSLGQGLEFLIYFQGNSAPDKSGLPSDRFSAERTGGSVSTLTIQRTQQEDSAVYLCASSLGPGKYSNQPQHFGDGTRLSIL.

This clone was counted a single time. The rearrangement uses TRBV6-4 and TRBJ2-2; 11 positions match TRBD2. The CDR3 runs 19 residues. CDR1 MRHNA and CDR2 SNTAGT come from the germline V gene. V was pared by 6 bases and J by 0 bases, with 12 bases of the junction left unmatched. Written as DNA, the CDR3 is TGTGCCAGCAGCCCAAACCTAGCGGGAGGTCCTACGAACACCGGGGAGCTGTTTTTT. Its translation is CASSPNLAGGPTNTGELFF.

The V call is TRBV2, the J call TRBJ2-1; the match to TRBD2 covers 10 bases. The V gene's germline CDR1 is SNHLY and CDR2 FYNNEI. The CDR3 length is 14 residues. The V and J ends lost 6 bases and 5 bases, in that order; junction bases with no gene match: 4. CDR3 in amino acids: CASRSLAGDNEQFF. CDR3 DNA: TGTGCCAGCAGAAGTCTAGCGGGAGACAATGAGCAGTTCTTC.

This clone has only a few counts. This sequence joins TRBV27 and TRBJ1-1; D gene ambiguous. Germline V gene data show CDR1 as MNHEY and CDR2 as SMNVEV (reference sequence). This CDR3 is built from 16 residues. The V gene lost 2 bases and the J gene lost 1 base, with 14 bases spanning the gap. In nucleotides, the CDR3 is TGTGCCAGCAGTTTAGGGTCGGGGTGGGGGAACACTGAAGCTTTCTTT. Translating it yields CASSLGSGWGNTEAFF.